This note documents a single T cell receptor beta chain sequence. The CDR3 spans 13 residues. Looked up from germline, CDR1 is MDHEN and CDR2 is SYDVKM. V was clipped by 4 bases and J by 4 bases, with 10 bases between them. Measured with immunoSEQ multiplex PCR; TCRdb has only the in-frame clones, and not every one. The table records more than 95,000 clones, 93% of them present only once. This entry is derived from a study of control samples from healthy donors and cancer patients. The specimen was blood. This receptor was identified in a man aged 25-45 years in good health. The chain joins TRBV28 to TRBJ1-2; D is uncertain. CDR3 nucleotide sequence: TGTGCCAGCAGTTGGGAGAATTTCTATGGCTACACCTTC. Encoded protein: CASSWENFYGYTF.